This passage covers 2 T cell receptor beta chains from one sample sequenced in a study of CXCR3-negative and CXCR3-positive naive CD8 T cells. The study's findings and limits: Against CXCR3-negative naive cells, CXCR3-positive naive cells showed more hydrophobic TRB CDR3s.

No cognate antigen is known for these TCRs. The authors made the TRB cDNA libraries by 5' RACE using UMI labels. TCRdb processed the 5' RACE reads again and assigns one entry to each CDR3 protein, with no DNA. This sample's table has 55,000 to 65,000 distinct CDR3 sequences. Specimen: naive CXCR3+ CD8+ T cells from blood. The subset was: CD45RO-CCR7+CD27+CD95- naive CD8+ T cells expressing CXCR3 (TNR3+). Every receptor here comes from a human donor in good health. Some clones in this sample may be carry-over from other donors' samples.

V usage is TRBV6-6 and J usage is TRBJ2-1; TCRdb indicates TRBD2, and absent DNA this call remains unverified. Germline CDR1 reads MNHNY; CDR2 reads SVGAGI (reference sequence). The CDR3 loop spans 15 amino acids. This CDR3 is CASTALAGAYNEQFF.

V is TRBV4-3 and J is TRBJ1-2; TCRdb outputs TRBD1, but without DNA this stays unchecked. CDR3 length: 16 residues. The V gene's germline CDR1 is LGHNA and CDR2 YSLEER. CDR3 residues: CASSQGRHWDRDGYTF.